The text below deals with one TCR beta chain. The antigen remains undetermined. The data belong to a study of beta chain features in type 1 diabetes. The wider study: The examined sorted cells totaled around 100,000,000 across samples.

The CDR3 loop spans 16 amino acids. Germline V gives CDR1 SGHRS, CDR2 YFSETQ. The V gene end was trimmed by 3 bases and the J gene end by 0 bases; junction bases not matched to a gene: 7. In total, each donor contributed a single heparinised blood draw that averaged approximately 120 mL. The study's findings and limits: Within each of all four CD4+ subsets, Type 1 diabetes patients had TCRB CDR3s that were moderately but significantly shorter.

Investigators reverse transcribed all isolated RNA, so they sequenced expressed TCRB transcripts. Clones were read by immunoSEQ multiplex PCR, and TCRdb kept only the in-frame ones, dropping some. Of some 150,000 clones in the sample, over 8% are singletons; the top ten hold 0.55% to 0.75%. The chain carries TRBV5-1 and TRBJ1-1, with 8 bases lining up with TRBD1. This TCR came from a woman between 40 and 55 years old in good health. The sequencing sample was made of central memory CD4+ T cells from blood. The CDR3 bases are TGCGCCAGCAGCTCACAGGGGGGGGACATGAACACTGAAGCTTTCTTT. Amino acids: CASSSQGGDMNTEAFF.